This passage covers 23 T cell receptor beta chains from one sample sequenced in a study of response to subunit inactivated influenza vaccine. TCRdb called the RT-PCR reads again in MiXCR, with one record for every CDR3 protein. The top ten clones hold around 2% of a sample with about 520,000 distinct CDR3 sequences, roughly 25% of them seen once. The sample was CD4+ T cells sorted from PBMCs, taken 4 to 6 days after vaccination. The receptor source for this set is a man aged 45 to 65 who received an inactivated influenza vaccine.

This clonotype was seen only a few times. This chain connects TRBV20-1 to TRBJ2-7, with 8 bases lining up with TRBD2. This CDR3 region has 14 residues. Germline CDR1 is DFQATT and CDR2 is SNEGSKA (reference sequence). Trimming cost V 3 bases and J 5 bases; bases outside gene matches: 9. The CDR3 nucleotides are TGCAGTGCTAGCCTGGGACTAGTGTCCGACGAGCAGTACTTC. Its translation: CSASLGLVSDEQYF.

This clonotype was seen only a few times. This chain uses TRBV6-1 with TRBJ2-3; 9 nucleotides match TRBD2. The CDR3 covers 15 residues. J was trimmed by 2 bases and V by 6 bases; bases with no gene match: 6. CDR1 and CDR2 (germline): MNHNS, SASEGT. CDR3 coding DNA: TGTGCCAGCAGACGAGCGGGGGGCTCCACAGATACGCAGTATTTT. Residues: CASRRAGGSTDTQYF.

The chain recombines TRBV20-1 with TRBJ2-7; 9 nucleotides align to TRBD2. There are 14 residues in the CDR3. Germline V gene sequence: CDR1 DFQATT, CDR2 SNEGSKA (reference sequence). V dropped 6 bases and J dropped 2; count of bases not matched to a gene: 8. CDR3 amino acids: CSARRASGTYEQYF. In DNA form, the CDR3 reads TGCAGTGCCAGACGAGCTAGCGGGACCTACGAGCAGTACTTC.

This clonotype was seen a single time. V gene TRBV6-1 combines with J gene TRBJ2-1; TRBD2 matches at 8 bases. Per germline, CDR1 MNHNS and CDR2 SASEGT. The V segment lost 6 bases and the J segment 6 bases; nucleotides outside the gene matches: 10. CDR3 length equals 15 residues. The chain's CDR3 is CASRDGTRFRNEQFF. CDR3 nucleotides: TGTGCCAGCAGAGACGGGACTAGATTTCGCAATGAGCAGTTCTTC.

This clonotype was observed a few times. The CDR3 nucleotides are TGTGCCACCAGTGCAGGGTCGAGCAATCAGCCCCAGCATTTT. This translates into CATSAGSSNQPQHF. The chain has TRBV24-1 and TRBJ1-5; a weak D match, TRBD1 (5 bases). Trimming took 5 bases from V and 1 from J, leaving 8 bases between them. Germline CDR1 and CDR2: KGHDR and SFDVKD. The CDR3 contains 14 residues.

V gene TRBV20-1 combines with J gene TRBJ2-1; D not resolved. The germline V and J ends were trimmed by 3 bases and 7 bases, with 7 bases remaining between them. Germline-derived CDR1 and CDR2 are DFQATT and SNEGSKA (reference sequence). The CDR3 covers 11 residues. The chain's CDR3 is CSASPLNEQFF. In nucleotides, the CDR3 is TGCAGTGCTAGCCCCTTGAATGAGCAGTTCTTC.

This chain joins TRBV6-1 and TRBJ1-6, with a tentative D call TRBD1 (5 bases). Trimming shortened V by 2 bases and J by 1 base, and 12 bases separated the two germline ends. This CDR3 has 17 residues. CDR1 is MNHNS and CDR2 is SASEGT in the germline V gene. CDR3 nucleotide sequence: TGTGCCAGCAGTGAACCCACAGGCCGGTCCTATAATTCACCCCTCCACTTT. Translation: CASSEPTGRSYNSPLHF.

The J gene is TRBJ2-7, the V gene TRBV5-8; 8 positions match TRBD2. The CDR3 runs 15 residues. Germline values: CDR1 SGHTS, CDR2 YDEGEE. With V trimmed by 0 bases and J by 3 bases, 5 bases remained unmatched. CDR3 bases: TGTGCCAGCAGCTTGGCCGGGACTAGTGACTACGAGCAGTACTTC. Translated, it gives CASSLAGTSDYEQYF.

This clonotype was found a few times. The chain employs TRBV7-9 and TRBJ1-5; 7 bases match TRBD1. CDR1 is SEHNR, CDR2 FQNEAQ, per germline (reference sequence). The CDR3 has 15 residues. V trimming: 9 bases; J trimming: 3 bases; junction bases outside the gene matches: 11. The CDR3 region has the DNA TGTGCCAGAGAGACGGGGACAGAGAACAATCAGCCCCAGCATTTT. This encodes CARETGTENNQPQHF.

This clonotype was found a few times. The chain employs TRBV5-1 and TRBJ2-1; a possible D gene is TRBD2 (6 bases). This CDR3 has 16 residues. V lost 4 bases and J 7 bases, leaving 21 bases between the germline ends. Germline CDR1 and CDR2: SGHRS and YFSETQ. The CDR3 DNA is TGCGCCAGCAGCCAACGTAGCGGCGGGGCCTCGAATGAGCAGTTCTTC. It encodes CASSQRSGGASNEQFF.

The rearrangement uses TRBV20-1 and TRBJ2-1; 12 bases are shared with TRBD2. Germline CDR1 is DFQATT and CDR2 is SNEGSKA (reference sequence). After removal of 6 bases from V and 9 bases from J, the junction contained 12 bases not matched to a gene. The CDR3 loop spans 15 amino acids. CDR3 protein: CSAERPSGREGEQFF. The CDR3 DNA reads TGCAGTGCCGAACGGCCTAGCGGGAGGGAGGGTGAGCAGTTCTTC.

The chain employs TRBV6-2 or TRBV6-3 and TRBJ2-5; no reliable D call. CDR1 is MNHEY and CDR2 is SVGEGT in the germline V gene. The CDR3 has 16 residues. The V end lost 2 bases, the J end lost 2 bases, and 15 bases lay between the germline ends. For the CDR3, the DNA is TGTGCCAGCAGTTACAGCGCCTTTGTTGGACAAGAGACCCAGTACTTC. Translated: CASSYSAFVGQETQYF.

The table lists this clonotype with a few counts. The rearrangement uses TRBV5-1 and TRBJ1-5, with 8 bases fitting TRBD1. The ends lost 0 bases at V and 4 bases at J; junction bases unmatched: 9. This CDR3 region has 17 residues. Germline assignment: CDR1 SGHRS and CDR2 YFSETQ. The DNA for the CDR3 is TGCGCCAGCAGCTTGGGTTCAGGGGGCTCGGTGAATCAGCCCCAGCATTTT. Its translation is CASSLGSGGSVNQPQHF.

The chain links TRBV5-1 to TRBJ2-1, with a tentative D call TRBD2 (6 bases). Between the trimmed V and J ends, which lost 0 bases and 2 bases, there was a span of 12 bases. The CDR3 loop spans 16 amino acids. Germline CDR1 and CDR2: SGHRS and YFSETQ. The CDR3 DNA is TGCGCCAGCAGCTTGGGACTATCGGGGGCCTACAATGAGCAGTTCTTC. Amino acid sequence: CASSLGLSGAYNEQFF.

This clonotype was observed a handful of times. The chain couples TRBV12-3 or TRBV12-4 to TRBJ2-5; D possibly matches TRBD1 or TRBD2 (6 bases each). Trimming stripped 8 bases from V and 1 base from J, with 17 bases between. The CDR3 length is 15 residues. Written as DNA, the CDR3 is TGTGCCAGCTCGAGGGGGGTAGCGGCCCAAGAGACCCAGTACTTC. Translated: CASSRGVAAQETQYF.

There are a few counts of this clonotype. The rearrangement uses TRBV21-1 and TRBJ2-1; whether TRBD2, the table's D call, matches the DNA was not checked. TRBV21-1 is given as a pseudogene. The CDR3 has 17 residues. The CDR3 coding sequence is TGTGCCAGCAGCAAACGAATAGCGGGGGGTTCCCTGGTTGAGCAGTTCTTC. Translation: CASSKRIAGGSLVEQFF.

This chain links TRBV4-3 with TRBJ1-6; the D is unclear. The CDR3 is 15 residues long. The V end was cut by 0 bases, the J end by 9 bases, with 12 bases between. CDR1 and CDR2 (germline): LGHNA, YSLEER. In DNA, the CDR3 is TGCGCCAGCAGCCAAGAAGTCGAGACGGGTTCACCCCTCCACTTT. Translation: CASSQEVETGSPLHF.

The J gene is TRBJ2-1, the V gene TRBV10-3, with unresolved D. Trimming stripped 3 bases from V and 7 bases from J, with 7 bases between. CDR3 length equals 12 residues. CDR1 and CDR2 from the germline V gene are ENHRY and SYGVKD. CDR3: CAISDPSNEQFF. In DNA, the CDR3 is TGTGCCATCAGTGACCCGAGTAATGAGCAGTTCTTC.

CDR3 DNA sequence: TGCGCCAGCAGCTCCTCAGGGGGAACTGAAGCTTTCTTT. This codes for CASSSSGGTEAFF. V gene TRBV5-1 combines with J gene TRBJ1-1; TRBD1 aligns across 7 bases. The ends lost 3 bases at V and 5 bases at J; junction bases unmatched: 4. The CDR3 has 13 residues. From germline, CDR1 is SGHRS and CDR2 YFSETQ.

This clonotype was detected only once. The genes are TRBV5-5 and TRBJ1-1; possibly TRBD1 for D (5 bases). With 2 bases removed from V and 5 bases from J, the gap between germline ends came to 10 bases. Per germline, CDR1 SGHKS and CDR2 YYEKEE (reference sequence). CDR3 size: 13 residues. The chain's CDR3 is CASSFTGKTEAFF. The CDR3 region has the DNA TGTGCCAGCAGCTTTACAGGAAAAACTGAAGCTTTCTTT.

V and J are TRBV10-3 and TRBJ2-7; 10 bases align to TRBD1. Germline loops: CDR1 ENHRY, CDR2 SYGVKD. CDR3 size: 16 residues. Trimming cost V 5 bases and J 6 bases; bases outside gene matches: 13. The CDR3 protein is CAISPTEMRTGGEQYF. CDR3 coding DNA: TGTGCCATCAGTCCGACTGAAATGAGGACAGGGGGCGAGCAGTACTTC.

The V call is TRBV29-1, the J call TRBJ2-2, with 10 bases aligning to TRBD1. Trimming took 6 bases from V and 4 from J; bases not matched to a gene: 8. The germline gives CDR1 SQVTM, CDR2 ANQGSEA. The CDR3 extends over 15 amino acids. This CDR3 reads CSVRQGARSTGELFF. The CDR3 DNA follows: TGCAGCGTGAGACAGGGGGCGAGGAGCACCGGGGAGCTGTTTTTT.

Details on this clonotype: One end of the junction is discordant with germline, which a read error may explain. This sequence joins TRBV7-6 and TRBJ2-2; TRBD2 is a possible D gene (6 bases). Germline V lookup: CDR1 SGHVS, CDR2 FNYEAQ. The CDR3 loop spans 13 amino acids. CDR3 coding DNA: TGTGCCGGCAGCGGGCCGAACACCGGGGAGCTGTTTTTT. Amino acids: CAGSGPNTGELFF.